Presented here are 19 T cell receptor beta chains from one specimen sequenced in a study of post-analysis software for immune sequencing data. TCR beta libraries were prepared from cDNA with unique molecular identifiers. TCRdb reprocessed the PCR reads with MiXCR, giving one entry per CDR3 protein. The sample shows roughly 800,000 distinct CDR3 sequences, 25% to 30% of them seen only once. The antigens for these receptors are not known. Study-wide findings and caveats: About five TRBV segments were more frequent in patients than controls; TRBV5-6, TRBV5-1 and TRBV20-1 belonged to this group.

The specimen sequenced was blood. These receptors originate from a girl aged 10-17 years with multiple sclerosis.

The gene calls are TRBV7-9 and TRBJ2-1; D remains unclear. Looked up from germline, CDR1 is SEHNR and CDR2 is FQNEAQ (reference sequence). This CDR3 contains 14 residues. The V end was cut by 6 bases, the J end by 4 bases, with 13 bases between. In nucleotides, the CDR3 is TGTGCCAGCAGTAATTCCACAGAGTACAATGAGCAGTTCTTC. Translating gives CASSNSTEYNEQFF.

This clonotype was seen at least ten times. This sequence joins TRBV4-1 and TRBJ2-7, with unresolved D. Germline V gene sequence: CDR1 MGHRA, CDR2 YSYEKL. The CDR3 covers 13 residues. Trimming removed 5 bases from V and 5 bases from J, with 13 bases in between. CDR3 in DNA: TGCGCCAGCAGCACAGAATCTTGGGACGAGCAGTACTTC. Translated: CASSTESWDEQYF.

J is TRBJ2-3 and V is TRBV27; 11 nucleotides agree with TRBD2. The CDR3 is 18 amino acids. V gave up 4 bases and J gave up 5 bases; unmatched junction bases: 14. Germline V gene sequence: CDR1 MNHEY, CDR2 SMNVEV (reference sequence). The CDR3 nucleotides read TGTGCCAGCAGTTCAGGCACCCTTAGCGGGAGGGCCAAAGATACGCAGTATTTT. Protein sequence: CASSSGTLSGRAKDTQYF.

On this clonotype itself: An end of the junction does not agree with germline; a read error may underlie this. V usage is TRBV13 and J usage is TRBJ2-7, with unresolved D. CDR3 length equals 13 residues. Germline lookup yields CDR1 PRHDT and CDR2 FYEKMQ (reference sequence). Here the CDR3 DNA reads TGTGCCTGCAGCCACGCAGACTCCTACGAGCAGTACTTC. It is translated as CACSHADSYEQYF.

This clonotype has more than one count but fewer than ten. J is TRBJ2-5 and V is TRBV27, with D tentatively TRBD1 or TRBD2 (6 bases each). The CDR3 runs 12 residues. The V gene's germline CDR1 is MNHEY and CDR2 SMNVEV (reference sequence). Trimming removed 7 bases at V and 7 bases at J, with 13 bases between. The DNA for the CDR3 is TGTGCCAGCAAGACCGGAGGGGGGACCCAGTACTTC. It encodes CASKTGGGTQYF.

V and J are TRBV20-1 and TRBJ2-3, with D unresolved. The V end was cut by 7 bases, the J end by 4 bases, with 18 bases between. Looked up from germline, CDR1 is DFQATT and CDR2 is SNEGSKA (reference sequence). The CDR3 extends over 14 amino acids. The CDR3 reads CSGGRVRAADTQYF. The CDR3 nucleotides read TGCAGTGGTGGAAGGGTCCGGGCGGCAGATACGCAGTATTTT.

This clonotype was seen more than once but under ten times. The V call is TRBV13, the J call TRBJ2-1, with D uncertain. CDR1 and CDR2 (germline): PRHDT, FYEKMQ (reference sequence). Trimming shortened V by 6 bases and J by 5 bases, and 17 bases separated the two germline ends. CDR3 length: 15 amino acids. The CDR3 region is CASRSTRPGDNEQFF. For the CDR3, the DNA is TGTGCCAGCAGATCAACAAGGCCTGGGGACAATGAGCAGTTCTTC. Full variable domain (outside the CDR3, taken from reference TRBV13 and TRBJ2-1): AAGVIQSPRHLIKEKRETATLKCYPIPRHDTVYWYQQGPGQDPQFLISFYEKMQSDKGSIPDRFSAQQFSDYHSELNMSSLELGDSALYFCASRSTRPGDNEQFFGPGTRLTVL.

This clonotype came up a few times. This chain links TRBV7-2 with TRBJ1-2, with 11 nucleotides matching TRBD1. Per the germline V gene, CDR1 is SGHTA and CDR2 is FQGNSA. J lost 4 bases, V lost 0 bases, and 7 bases had no gene match. CDR3 length: 17 residues. The DNA of the CDR3 is TGTGCCAGCAGCTTAGCGCGAGGACAGGGGGCGGCCTATGGCTACACCTTC. This sequence encodes CASSLARGQGAAYGYTF. Complete variable domain (other parts from reference TRBV7-2 and TRBJ1-2): GAGVSQSPSNKVTEKGKDVELRCDPISGHTALYWYRQSLGQGLEFLIYFQGNSAPDKSGLPSDRFSAERTGGSVSTLTIQRTQQEDSAVYLCASSLARGQGAAYGYTFGSGTRLTVV.

A word on this clonotype: One end of the junction is discordant with germline, which a read error may explain. The chain employs TRBV6-5 and TRBJ1-6; 7 bases are shared with TRBD1. CDR1 MNHEY and CDR2 SVGAGI come from the germline V gene. The CDR3 is made up of 15 amino acids. CDR3 bases: TGTGCCAGCAGGAGGGGTCGACAGGGAAATTCGCCCCTCCACTTT. Its protein is CASRRGRQGNSPLHF.

With regard to this clonotype: A read error may be the cause here, since a much bigger clone is one base away. The rearrangement uses TRBV20-1 and TRBJ2-3, with TRBD2 matching over 9 bases. The CDR3 is 15 amino acids. The trim removed 5 bases at V and 7 bases at J, leaving 13 bases unmatched. Per the germline V gene, CDR1 is DFQATT and CDR2 is SNEGSKA (reference sequence). CDR3 DNA sequence: TGCAGTGCTCCCCCGAAACTAGCGGGCATAAATACGCAGTATTTT. This translates into CSAPPKLAGINTQYF.

The chain couples TRBV5-1 to TRBJ2-7; no clear D gene. The CDR3 totals 14 residues. Germline CDR1 and CDR2: SGHRS and YFSETQ. With 1 base removed from V and 5 bases from J, the gap between germline ends came to 13 bases. The CDR3 DNA sequence: TGCGCCAGCAGCTTGACGGAACTCTCAAACGAGCAGTACTTC. Its protein is CASSLTELSNEQYF.

V gene TRBV20-1 combines with J gene TRBJ1-1; no firm D call. The CDR3 covers 13 residues. Germline assignment: CDR1 DFQATT and CDR2 SNEGSKA (reference sequence). Trimming pared 2 bases from V and 4 bases from J, leaving 11 bases between. The CDR3, as DNA: TGCAGTGCTAGACCCTACCCGAGCACTGAAGCTTTCTTT. It codes for CSARPYPSTEAFF.

This clonotype has a handful of counts. V usage is TRBV5-6 and J usage is TRBJ2-6; possibly TRBD2 for D (6 bases). In germline, CDR1 is SGHDT, CDR2 YYEEEE. V lost 4 bases and J lost 1, with 12 bases in between. The CDR3 totals 16 residues. The CDR3 region has the DNA TGTGCCAGCAGCCAGACCGGAGGGTCTGGGGCCAACGTCCTGACTTTC. Translation: CASSQTGGSGANVLTF. Drawing the rest from reference TRBV5-6 and TRBJ2-6, the complete variable domain is DAGVTQSPTHLIKTRGQQVTLRCSPKSGHDTVSWYQQALGQGPQFIFQYYEEEERQRGNFPDRFSGHQFPNYSSELNVNALLLGDSALYLCASSQTGGSGANVLTFGAGSRLTVL.

This clonotype occurred a few times. The chain employs TRBV20-1 and TRBJ1-2; D uncertain. The CDR3 has 16 amino acids. Germline V CDR1 and CDR2: DFQATT, SNEGSKA (reference sequence). Trimming stripped 0 bases from V and 1 base from J, with 15 bases between. The CDR3 is CSAREFGYGNNYGYTF. CDR3 DNA: TGCAGTGCTAGAGAGTTCGGTTACGGAAATAACTATGGCTACACCTTC.

The DNA for the CDR3 is TGCGCCAGCACACCCTCAGGAGGGCAGAATGAAAAACTGTTTTTT. Amino acids: CASTPSGGQNEKLFF. This chain joins TRBV5-1 and TRBJ1-4; D is undetermined. This CDR3 contains 15 residues. Germline-derived CDR1 and CDR2 are SGHRS and YFSETQ. The germline V and J ends were trimmed by 6 bases and 5 bases, with 17 bases remaining between them.

This chain joins TRBV5-1 and TRBJ2-7; 7 positions agree with TRBD2. Germline CDR1 reads SGHRS; CDR2 reads YFSETQ. After removal of 0 bases from V and 0 bases from J, the junction contained 6 bases not matched to a gene. CDR3 length: 16 residues. CDR3 sequence: CASSLGASGLSYEQYF. CDR3 nucleotide sequence: TGCGCCAGCAGCTTGGGGGCTAGCGGACTCTCCTACGAGCAGTACTTC.

This clonotype was counted between two and nine times. The chain couples TRBV7-2 to TRBJ1-2; D not resolved. The germline V gene has CDR1 SGHTA and CDR2 FQGNSA. CDR3 size: 13 residues. Between the trimmed V and J ends, which lost 4 bases and 8 bases, there was a span of 14 bases. CDR3 sequence (DNA): TGTGCCAGCAGCTGGACGGAAGGAAACGGCTACACCTTC. Residues: CASSWTEGNGYTF. The whole variable domain, filled in from reference TRBV7-2 and TRBJ1-2, reads GAGVSQSPSNKVTEKGKDVELRCDPISGHTALYWYRQSLGQGLEFLIYFQGNSAPDKSGLPSDRFSAERTGGSVSTLTIQRTQQEDSAVYLCASSWTEGNGYTFGSGTRLTVV.

This clonotype showed up just a few times. The chain has TRBV29-1 and TRBJ2-3; D unclear. The CDR3 runs 13 residues. The V end was cut by 3 bases, the J end by 5 bases, with 12 bases between. In germline, CDR1 is SQVTM, CDR2 ANQGSEA. The CDR3: CSVETVIGDTQYF. For the CDR3, the DNA is TGCAGCGTTGAGACCGTTATTGGAGATACGCAGTATTTT.

The V call is TRBV6-5, the J call TRBJ2-2; tentative D call: TRBD1 (6 bases). The V gene's germline CDR1 is MNHEY and CDR2 SVGAGI. Trimming removed 7 bases at V and 0 bases at J, with 12 bases between. The CDR3 is made up of 15 amino acids. DNA of the CDR3: TGTGCCAGCACCAGGGGTCAAGCGAACACCGGGGAGCTGTTTTTT. Encoded protein: CASTRGQANTGELFF.